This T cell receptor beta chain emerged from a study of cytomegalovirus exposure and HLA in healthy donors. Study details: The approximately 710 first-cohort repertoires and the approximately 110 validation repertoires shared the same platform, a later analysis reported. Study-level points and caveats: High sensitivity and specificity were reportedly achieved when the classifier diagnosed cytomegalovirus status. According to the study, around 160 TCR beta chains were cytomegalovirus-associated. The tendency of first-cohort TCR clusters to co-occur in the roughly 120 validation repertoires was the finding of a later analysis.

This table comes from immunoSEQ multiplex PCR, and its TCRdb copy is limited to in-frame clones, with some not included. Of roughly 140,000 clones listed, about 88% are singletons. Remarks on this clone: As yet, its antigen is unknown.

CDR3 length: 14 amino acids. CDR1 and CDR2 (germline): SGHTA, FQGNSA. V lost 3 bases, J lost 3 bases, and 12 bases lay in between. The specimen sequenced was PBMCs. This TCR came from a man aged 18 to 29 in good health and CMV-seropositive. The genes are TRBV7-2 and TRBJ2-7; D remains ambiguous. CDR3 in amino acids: CASSFGSEIYEQYF. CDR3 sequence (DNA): TGTGCCAGCAGCTTCGGGTCGGAGATCTACGAGCAGTACTTC. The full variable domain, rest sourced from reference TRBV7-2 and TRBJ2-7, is GAGVSQSPSNKVTEKGKDVELRCDPISGHTALYWYRQSLGQGLEFLIYFQGNSAPDKSGLPSDRFSAERTGGSVSTLTIQRTQQEDSAVYLCASSFGSEIYEQYFGPGTRLTVT.